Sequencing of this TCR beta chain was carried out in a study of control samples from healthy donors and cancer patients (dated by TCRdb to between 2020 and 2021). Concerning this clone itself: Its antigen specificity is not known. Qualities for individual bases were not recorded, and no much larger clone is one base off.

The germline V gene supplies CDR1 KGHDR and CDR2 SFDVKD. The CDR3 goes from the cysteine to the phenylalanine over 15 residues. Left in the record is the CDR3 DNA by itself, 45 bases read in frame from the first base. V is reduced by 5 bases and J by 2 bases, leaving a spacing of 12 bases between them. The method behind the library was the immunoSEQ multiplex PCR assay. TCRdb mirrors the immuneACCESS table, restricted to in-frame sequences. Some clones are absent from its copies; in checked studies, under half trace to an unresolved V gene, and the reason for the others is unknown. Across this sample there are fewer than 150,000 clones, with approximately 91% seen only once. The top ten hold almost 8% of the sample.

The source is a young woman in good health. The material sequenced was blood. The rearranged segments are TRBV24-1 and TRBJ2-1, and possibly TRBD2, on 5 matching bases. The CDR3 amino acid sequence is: CATSVHSETYNEQFF. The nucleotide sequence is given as TGTGCCACCAGTGTCCATAGCGAGACCTACAATGAGCAGTTCTTC.